One and the same sample provided the 21 T cell receptor beta chains below, sequenced in a study of OX40 agonist ivuxolimab in advanced cancers. The repertoire was sequenced with immunoSEQ multiplex PCR; TCRdb's copy has only in-frame clones and lacks some. The table records tens of thousands of clones, 80% to 90% of them present only once. The source was CD4+ or CD8+ T cells sorted from blood, collected in a trial of the OX40 agonist ivuxolimab. The receptors stem from an adult with an advanced solid tumor such as melanoma, head and neck, liver or kidney cancer.

This chain joins TRBV6-5 and TRBJ1-2; D ambiguous. The V end lost 5 bases, the J end lost 0 bases, and 10 bases lay between the germline ends. This CDR3 region has 14 residues. From germline, CDR1 is MNHEY and CDR2 SVGAGI. The CDR3 sequence is CASSTTVSNYGYTF. The CDR3 bases are TGTGCCAGCAGTACCACAGTCTCTAACTATGGCTACACCTTC.

This chain joins TRBV29-1 and TRBJ1-2; D is uncertain. With 3 bases removed from V and 8 bases from J, the gap between germline ends came to 13 bases. CDR3 length equals 12 residues. The germline gives CDR1 SQVTM, CDR2 ANQGSEA. Here the CDR3 DNA reads TGCAGCGTTGAGGGTGATCAGGCCGGCTACACCTTC. Its protein product is CSVEGDQAGYTF. The variable domain in full, completed from reference TRBV29-1 and TRBJ1-2, reads SAVISQKPSRDICQRGTSLTIQCQVDSQVTMMFWYRQQPGQSLTLIATANQGSEATYESGFVIDKFPISRPNLTFSTLTVSNMSPEDSSIYLCSVEGDQAGYTFGSGTRLTVV.

This chain connects TRBV6-1 to TRBJ1-1; D perhaps matches TRBD1 (6 bases). Trimming cost V 6 bases and J 1 base, with 15 bases left between them. Germline V gene lookup returns CDR1 MNHNS and CDR2 SASEGT. This CDR3 is 15 amino acids long. The CDR3 loop is CASRDLTGANTEAFF. Here the CDR3 DNA reads TGTGCCAGCAGAGATCTGACGGGGGCGAACACTGAAGCTTTCTTT.

V is TRBV7-9 and J is TRBJ1-2; D may be TRBD1 (5 bases). The CDR3 runs to 13 residues. Per the germline V gene, CDR1 is SEHNR and CDR2 is FQNEAQ (reference sequence). Trimming shortened V by 10 bases and J by 5 bases, and 17 bases separated the two germline ends. The CDR3 is CATELGRNYGYTF. The CDR3, as DNA: TGTGCCACAGAATTGGGGCGGAATTATGGCTACACCTTC.

The chain is built from TRBV27 and TRBJ1-5; D perhaps matches TRBD1 (5 bases). The V end was cut by 4 bases, the J end by 5 bases, with 12 bases between. The CDR3 contains 14 residues. Germline assignment: CDR1 MNHEY and CDR2 SMNVEV (reference sequence). For the CDR3, the DNA is TGTGCCAGCAGTTATGGGATAGGGGATCAGCCCCAGCATTTT. Its protein is CASSYGIGDQPQHF.

The gene calls are TRBV27 and TRBJ2-1; TRBD2 matches at 8 bases. The V segment lost 7 bases and the J segment 3 bases; nucleotides outside the gene matches: 8. In germline, CDR1 is MNHEY, CDR2 SMNVEV (reference sequence). The CDR3 totals 15 residues. CDR3 DNA: TGTGCCAGCACCCCGGGAGGGCCCCGCTACAATGAGCAGTTCTTC. As protein: CASTPGGPRYNEQFF.

This chain connects TRBV2 to TRBJ1-5; 7 nucleotides align to TRBD1. The CDR3 sequence is 14 residues long. V was pared by 8 bases and J by 0 bases, with 4 bases of the junction left unmatched. Germline V lookup: CDR1 SNHLY, CDR2 FYNNEI. The CDR3 is CASWDRVSNQPQHF. In DNA form, the CDR3 reads TGTGCCAGCTGGGACAGAGTTAGCAATCAGCCCCAGCATTTT.

This sequence joins TRBV7-9 and TRBJ1-4; D is unresolved. The V gene's germline CDR1 is SEHNR and CDR2 FQNEAQ (reference sequence). V was shortened by 7 bases and J by 0 bases, with 9 bases between the two germline ends. The CDR3 is 14 residues long. The CDR3 here is CASKGFATNEKLFF. CDR3 DNA: TGTGCCAGCAAGGGTTTCGCAACTAATGAAAAACTGTTTTTT.

This CDR3 is CASSPRTSGTTGELFF. In DNA, the CDR3 is TGCGCCAGCAGCCCCCGGACTAGCGGAACCACCGGGGAGCTGTTTTTT. The V call is TRBV4-1, the J call TRBJ2-2; 10 nucleotides match TRBD2. The CDR3 has 16 amino acids. In germline, CDR1 is MGHRA, CDR2 YSYEKL. V gave up 4 bases and J gave up 4 bases; unmatched junction bases: 6.

This chain uses TRBV25-1 with TRBJ1-1; the D is unclear. Germline V gene sequence: CDR1 MGHDK, CDR2 SYGVNS. This CDR3 comprises 12 residues. The ends were cut back, 8 bases at V and 4 bases at J, with 11 bases in the middle. For the CDR3, the DNA is TGTGCCAGCCGGGATACCGGCACTGAAGCTTTCTTT. Translated, it gives CASRDTGTEAFF.

This clone was found once. The chain joins TRBV6-5 to TRBJ2-7; D remains ambiguous. Germline V gives CDR1 MNHEY, CDR2 SVGAGI. Trimming took 6 bases from V and 0 from J, leaving 9 bases between them. The length of the CDR3 is 13 residues. DNA for the CDR3: TGTGCCAGCAGAGGCGGAATCTCCTACGAGCAGTACTTC. Translation: CASRGGISYEQYF.

This clone was found a few times. J is TRBJ1-1 and V is TRBV28; no definite D call. The CDR3 consists of 13 residues. The germline V gene encodes CDR1 MDHEN and CDR2 SYDVKM. V lost 3 bases, J lost 3 bases, and 8 bases lay in between. In DNA form, the CDR3 reads TGTGCCAGCAGTTTCGCCAGAGACACTGAAGCTTTCTTT. Translating gives CASSFARDTEAFF.

This chain connects TRBV19 to TRBJ2-7, with 10 positions matching TRBD1. The CDR3 covers 15 residues. The V gene end was trimmed by 6 bases and the J gene end by 2 bases; junction bases not matched to a gene: 7. Germline lookup yields CDR1 LNHDA and CDR2 SQIVND (reference sequence). CDR3 in amino acids: CASSLSDRGTYEQYF. The CDR3 DNA is TGTGCCAGTAGCCTCTCGGACAGGGGGACCTACGAGCAGTACTTC.

This chain uses TRBV11-2 with TRBJ2-7; 7 bases are shared with TRBD1. CDR3 length equals 14 residues. V shed 5 bases and J 4 bases; nucleotides not matched to a gene: 8. The germline V gene encodes CDR1 SGHAT and CDR2 FQNNGV. The CDR3 nucleotides read TGTGCCAGCAGCGACCGGGACAGAGGGTACGAGCAGTACTTC. Translation: CASSDRDRGYEQYF.

This clone came up once. The rearrangement links TRBV9 to TRBJ1-5; D ambiguous. V dropped 3 bases and J dropped 0 bases, with 10 bases sitting between them. The CDR3 has 15 residues. CDR1 is SGDLS, CDR2 YYNGEE, per germline. This CDR3 is CASSEEGVSNQPQHF. The DNA of the CDR3 is TGTGCCAGCAGCGAGGAAGGAGTTAGCAATCAGCCCCAGCATTTT.

The chain is built from TRBV7-9 and TRBJ2-3; 7 nucleotides line up with TRBD1. CDR3 length: 14 amino acids. Germline V gene sequence: CDR1 SEHNR, CDR2 FQNEAQ (reference sequence). After removal of 1 base from V and 6 bases from J, the junction contained 4 bases not matched to a gene. CDR3 loop: CASSLVEGADTQYF. DNA for the CDR3: TGTGCCAGCAGCTTAGTTGAGGGGGCTGATACGCAGTATTTT. Complete variable domain (other parts from reference TRBV7-9 and TRBJ2-3): DTGVSQNPRHKITKRGQNVTFRCDPISEHNRLYWYRQTLGQGPEFLTYFQNEAQLEKSRLLSDRFSAERPKGSFSTLEIQRTEQGDSAMYLCASSLVEGADTQYFGPGTRLTVL.

This sequence joins TRBV29-1 and TRBJ1-2, with D maybe TRBD1 (6 bases). Germline V gives CDR1 SQVTM, CDR2 ANQGSEA. Deletions cut 0 bases from V and 10 bases from J, with 18 bases between. CDR3 length: 14 residues. CDR3 DNA: TGCAGCGTTGAAGATTGGGGGGGCCCCGGCGACTACACCTTC. This codes for CSVEDWGGPGDYTF.

The chain joins TRBV5-6 to TRBJ2-1, with TRBD2 matching 9 bases. The junction had 3 bases not matched to a gene; V was cut back by 3 bases and J by 2 bases. The CDR3 is 15 residues long. The V gene's germline CDR1 is SGHDT and CDR2 YYEEEE. The CDR3 region has the DNA TGTGCCAGCAGCTCTGGACTAGCGCCCTACAATGAGCAGTTCTTC. Amino acids: CASSSGLAPYNEQFF.

This clone was detected once. The chain has TRBV5-6 and TRBJ1-2; D is undetermined. The V gene's germline CDR1 is SGHDT and CDR2 YYEEEE. Trimming removed 4 bases from V and 6 bases from J, with 13 bases in between. The CDR3 is 13 amino acids. In DNA form, the CDR3 reads TGTGCCAGCAGCCCTTCGTCGGCTAATGGCTACACCTTC. Translation gives CASSPSSANGYTF. Using reference TRBV5-6 and TRBJ1-2 for the parts outside the CDR3, the full variable domain is DAGVTQSPTHLIKTRGQQVTLRCSPKSGHDTVSWYQQALGQGPQFIFQYYEEEERQRGNFPDRFSGHQFPNYSSELNVNALLLGDSALYLCASSPSSANGYTFGSGTRLTVV.

This chain joins TRBV7-3 and TRBJ2-3; D tentatively reads TRBD1 or TRBD2 (5 bases each). V shed 1 base and J shed 3 bases, with 17 bases lying between them. Germline-derived CDR1 and CDR2 are SGHTA and FQGTGA. CDR3 length: 17 amino acids. The CDR3 DNA is TGTGCCAGCAGCTTAAATCCCGGGACCTCACCGACAGATACGCAGTATTTT. Its translation is CASSLNPGTSPTDTQYF.

V is TRBV7-9 and J is TRBJ2-5; D not certain. The CDR3 totals 14 residues. Trimming removed 0 bases at V and 0 bases at J, with 5 bases between. Germline V gene lookup returns CDR1 SEHNR and CDR2 FQNEAQ (reference sequence). CDR3 in amino acids: CASSLAKNQETQYF. The CDR3, as DNA: TGTGCCAGCAGCTTAGCCAAGAACCAAGAGACCCAGTACTTC.